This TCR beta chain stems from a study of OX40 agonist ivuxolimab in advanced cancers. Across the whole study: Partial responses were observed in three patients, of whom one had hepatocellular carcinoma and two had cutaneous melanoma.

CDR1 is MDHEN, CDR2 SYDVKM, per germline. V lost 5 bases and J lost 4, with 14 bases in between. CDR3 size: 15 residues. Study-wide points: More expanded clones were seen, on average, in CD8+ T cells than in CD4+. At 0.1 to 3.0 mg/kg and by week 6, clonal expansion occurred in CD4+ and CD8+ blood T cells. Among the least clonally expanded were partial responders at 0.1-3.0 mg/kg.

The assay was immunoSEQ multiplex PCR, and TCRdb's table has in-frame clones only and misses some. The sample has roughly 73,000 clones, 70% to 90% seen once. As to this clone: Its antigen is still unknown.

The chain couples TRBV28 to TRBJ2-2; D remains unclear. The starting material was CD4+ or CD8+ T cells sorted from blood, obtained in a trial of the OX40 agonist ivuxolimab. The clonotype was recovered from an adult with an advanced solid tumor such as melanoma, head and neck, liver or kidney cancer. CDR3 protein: CASSLPLGSTGELFF. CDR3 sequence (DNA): TGTGCCAGCAGTCTCCCCCTGGGTAGCACCGGGGAGCTGTTTTTT.